A selection of T cell receptor beta chains follows, all from one sample in a study of blood T cell repertoires in COVID-19. Measured with immunoSEQ multiplex PCR; TCRdb has only the in-frame clones, and not every one. The table lists almost 35,000 clones, 90% to 95% of them singletons. Sequenced sample: peripheral blood. The source of these receptors is a man in his 60s with active or convalescent COVID-19. CDR3s include the opening cysteine and the closing phenylalanine or tryptophan. The D gene is left open where the match is weak. Size tells how often a clone was seen (once, few, many) or the class of an expanded clone, and some rows leave it out.

J gene,D gene,V gene,clone size,CDR3 protein,CDR3 DNA
TRBJ1-1,TRBD1,TRBV10-3,.,CAISEGRQGEAFF,TGTGCCATCAGTGAGGGACGACAGGGAGAAGCTTTCTTT
TRBJ2-5,.,TRBV6-6,.,CASSYSGTGKKETQYF,TGTGCCAGCAGTTACTCGGGTACAGGCAAGAAGGAGACCCAGTACTTC
TRBJ1-3,.,TRBV6-5,.,CATRPQGSGNTIYF,TGTGCCACACGCCCCCAGGGGTCTGGAAACACCATATATTTT
TRBJ2-7,.,TRBV10-3,.,CAISESSQGISYEQYF,TGTGCCATCAGTGAGTCCAGCCAGGGGATCTCCTACGAGCAGTACTTC
TRBJ2-5,TRBD2,TRBV11-1,.,CASSLRLAGLGETQYF,TGTGCCAGCAGCCTGAGACTAGCGGGGTTGGGGGAGACCCAGTACTTC
TRBJ1-2,TRBD1,TRBV28,.,CASTRTGTVNGYTF,TGTGCCAGCACTCGAACCGGGACAGTCAATGGCTACACCTTC
TRBJ2-6,.,TRBV11-1,.,CASSLAKGQFISGANVLTF,TGTGCCAGCAGCTTAGCGAAAGGACAGTTTATCTCTGGGGCCAACGTCCTGACTTTC
TRBJ2-2,.,TRBV9,.,CASSAHLPGELFF,TGTGCCAGCAGCGCACACCTTCCCGGGGAGCTGTTTTTT
TRBJ2-2,.,TRBV2,.,CASSLTGSTGELFF,TGTGCCAGCAGTCTAACAGGTTCCACCGGGGAGCTGTTTTTT
TRBJ2-3,.,TRBV19,.,CASSITGGTDTQYF,TGTGCCAGTAGTATTACCGGGGGCACAGATACGCAGTATTTT
TRBJ1-1,.,TRBV7-2,.,CASSLTGVNTEAFF,TGTGCCAGCAGCTTAACGGGAGTGAACACTGAAGCTTTCTTT
TRBJ2-2,TRBD1,TRBV13,.,CASSPRGQGAATGELFF,TGTGCCAGCAGCCCCCGCGGGCAGGGGGCTGCCACCGGGGAGCTGTTTTTT
TRBJ1-5,.,TRBV2,.,CASAGQGERNQPQHF,TGTGCCAGTGCCGGGCAGGGCGAGCGCAATCAGCCCCAGCATTTT
TRBJ2-1,.,TRBV21-1,.,CASSNRSSGSNEQFF,TGTGCCAGCAGCAATAGATCTAGCGGGAGTAATGAGCAGTTCTTC
TRBJ1-1,.,TRBV2,.,CASLWALEGTEAFF,TGTGCCAGCCTTTGGGCCCTCGAGGGCACTGAAGCTTTCTTT
TRBJ1-2,TRBD1,TRBV2,.,CASSEAPGGAGYTF,TGTGCCAGCAGTGAAGCCCCAGGGGGCGCGGGCTACACCTTC
TRBJ2-2,.,TRBV21-1,few,CASSPILGQKNTGELFF,TGTGCCAGCAGCCCAATCTTGGGACAGAAGAACACCGGGGAGCTGTTTTTT
TRBJ1-2,.,TRBV5-2,.,CASKFLESTKTYGYTF,TGTGCCAGCAAGTTTCTGGAGAGTACGAAGACCTATGGCTACACCTTC
TRBJ1-6,.,TRBV14,few,CASSPGGNSPLHF,TGTGCCAGCAGCCCGGGGGGTAATTCACCCCTCCACTTT
TRBJ2-7,TRBD2,TRBV7-2,.,CASSTGLAGVQYF,TGTGCCAGCAGCACGGGACTAGCGGGGGTGCAGTACTTC
TRBJ1-2,TRBD1,TRBV2,once,CASSYRDRDSYTF,TGTGCCAGCAGTTACCGGGACAGGGATAGCTACACCTTC
TRBJ1-2,.,TRBV28,few,CAIPILPGVGGGYTF,TGTGCCATCCCTATCCTTCCGGGGGTGGGTGGCGGCTACACCTTC
TRBJ2-1,TRBD2,TRBV7-2,.,CASSTGLAGRYEQFF,TGTGCCAGCAGCACGGGACTAGCGGGAAGGTATGAGCAGTTCTTC
TRBJ1-1,.,TRBV11-2,.,CASGWTVGVAFF,TGTGCCAGCGGATGGACAGTTGGAGTAGCTTTCTTT
TRBJ1-1,.,TRBV5-1,.,CASSFPPNTEAFF,TGCGCCAGCAGCTTCCCCCCTAACACTGAAGCTTTCTTT
TRBJ2-1,.,TRBV21-1,.,CASSKPPGLAGVNEQFF,TGTGCCAGCAGCAAGCCCCCGGGACTAGCGGGAGTAAATGAGCAGTTCTTC
TRBJ1-1,TRBD1,TRBV29-1,.,CSVSGTGGVNTEAFF,TGCAGCGTTTCCGGGACAGGGGGTGTGAACACTGAAGCTTTCTTT
TRBJ1-4,TRBD1,TRBV18,few,CASSLAGGSNEKLFF,TGTGCCAGCTCACTAGCAGGGGGCTCTAATGAAAAACTGTTTTTT
TRBJ2-3,TRBD2,TRBV28,.,CASSSTSTTDTQYF,TGTGCCAGCAGTTCGACTAGCACTACAGATACGCAGTATTTT
TRBJ2-7,.,TRBV5-5,.,CASSLSPVTYEQYF,TGTGCCAGCAGCTTGAGTCCAGTAACCTACGAGCAGTACTTC
TRBJ1-2,.,TRBV11-2,.,CASSLTGWNYGYTF,TGTGCCAGCAGCTTAACAGGGTGGAACTATGGCTACACCTTC
TRBJ2-1,TRBD1,TRBV28,once,CASSSDLLTGWNEQFF,TGTGCCAGCAGTTCCGACCTATTGACAGGGTGGAATGAGCAGTTCTTC
TRBJ1-1,.,TRBV7-2,.,CASRPRDTEAFF,TGTGCCAGCAGACCTCGGGACACTGAAGCTTTCTTT
TRBJ1-1,.,TRBV11-3,.,CASSLGRSPLTF,TGTGCCAGCAGCTTAGGAAGGAGTCCCCTGACTTTT
TRBJ2-5,TRBD2,TRBV7-6,few,CASSLVTSGGGPQYF,TGTGCCAGCAGCTTAGTGACTAGCGGGGGGGGACCCCAGTACTTC
TRBJ1-5,.,TRBV7-8,.,CASRGGRRQDFDQPQHF,TGTGCCAGCAGGGGGGGGCGAAGACAGGACTTTGATCAGCCCCAGCATTTT
TRBJ1-1,.,TRBV7-3,.,CASSLGGIDTEAFF,TGTGCCAGCAGTTTGGGAGGAATTGACACTGAAGCTTTCTTT
TRBJ1-6,.,TRBV28,.,CASGGHSNSPLHF,TGTGCCAGCGGGGGACATAGCAATTCACCCCTCCACTTT
TRBJ1-2,.,TRBV7-2,.,CASSLERQSYGYTF,TGTGCCAGCAGCTTAGAGAGACAGTCCTATGGCTACACCTTC
TRBJ2-2,.,TRBV7-2,.,CASSLSEGGELFF,TGTGCCAGCAGCTTATCTGAGGGCGGGGAGCTGTTTTTT
TRBJ2-2,.,TRBV2,.,CASSGQANTGELFF,TGTGCCAGCAGTGGACAGGCGAACACCGGGGAGCTGTTTTTT
TRBJ2-7,.,TRBV21-1,.,CASSPTSIPLPPPSGSSYEQYF,TGTGCCAGCAGCCCTACTTCGATACCCCTCCCCCCCCCTAGCGGAAGCTCCTACGAGCAGTACTTC
TRBJ1-2,TRBD1,TRBV6-2/TRBV6-3,.,CASSYDQGGYGYTF,TGTGCCAGCAGTTACGACCAGGGGGGCTATGGCTACACCTTC
TRBJ2-5,.,TRBV28,.,CASSSSDFQETQYF,TGTGCCAGCAGTTCGTCGGACTTCCAAGAGACCCAGTACTTC
TRBJ1-4,TRBD1,TRBV5-6,few,CASSGQGGKLFF,TGTGCCAGCAGCGGACAGGGGGGGAAACTGTTTTTT
TRBJ2-1,TRBD2,TRBV5-1,.,CASSLVGAGGAYHSYNEQFF,TGCGCCAGCAGCTTAGTCGGAGCGGGAGGGGCATACCACTCCTACAATGAGCAGTTCTTC
TRBJ2-1,.,TRBV6-5,.,CASSFSVGTPYNEQFF,TGTGCCAGCAGTTTTTCTGTGGGGACTCCCTACAATGAGCAGTTCTTC
TRBJ1-1,TRBD1,TRBV3-1/TRBV3-2,.,CASSLNRGTTEAFF,TGTGCCAGCAGTCTGAACAGGGGTACCACTGAAGCTTTCTTT